A single sample is the source of the 31 T cell receptor beta chains below, sequenced in a study of CD8+ T cells in alopecia areata. The treatment denotes: oral pan-JAK inhibitor, 5-10 mg twice daily. RNA, once extracted, was reverse transcribed into cDNA for use as the sequencing template. The table came from immunoSEQ multiplex PCR; TCRdb's copy has only in-frame clones and leaves some out. The sample lists fewer than 200,000 clones; roughly 60% were seen once. The sample in question was CD4+ T cells sorted from blood, obtained at week 24, from a patient treated with tofacitinib. These receptors were obtained from a human donor with alopecia areata.

With regard to this clone: The same CDR3 can be traced to other DNA sequences in this sample. The CDR3 bases are TGTGCCAGCAGCTTGGACACTAACTATGGCTACACCTTC. Its protein product is CASSLDTNYGYTF. The V call is TRBV5-6, the J call TRBJ1-2; D ambiguous. The V gene lost 0 bases and the J gene lost 0 bases, with 3 bases spanning the gap. Looked up from germline, CDR1 is SGHDT and CDR2 is YYEEEE. This CDR3 region has 13 residues.

This clone has a handful of counts. Other nucleotide sequences from this sample produce the same CDR3. The CDR3 DNA reads as TGTGCCAGCGGGAGGGGCTACGAGCAGTACTTC. This gives the protein CASGRGYEQYF. This chain joins TRBV25-1 and TRBJ2-7; the match to TRBD2 covers 7 bases. The CDR3 covers 11 residues. J gave up 3 bases and V 8 bases, and 1 base lay outside the gene matches. Looked up from germline, CDR1 is MGHDK and CDR2 is SYGVNS.

The genes are TRBV6-1 and TRBJ2-2; D is perhaps TRBD1 (5 bases). The germline CDR1 and CDR2 sequences are MNHNS and SASEGT. Trimming stripped 3 bases from V and 6 bases from J, with 11 bases between. The CDR3 runs 14 residues. The CDR3 spells CASSDTRAPGELFF. For the CDR3, the DNA is TGTGCCAGCAGTGATACCAGGGCTCCCGGGGAGCTGTTTTTT.

This chain joins TRBV5-1 and TRBJ2-7; tentative D call: TRBD1 (6 bases). V shed 4 bases and J shed 5 bases, with 16 bases lying between them. There are 14 residues in the CDR3. Germline CDR1 reads SGHRS; CDR2 reads YFSETQ. CDR3 residues: CASSQKTGTDEQYF. The CDR3 DNA reads as TGCGCCAGCAGCCAGAAAACAGGGACGGACGAGCAGTACTTC.

The V gene is TRBV7-9, the J gene TRBJ1-1; D may be TRBD1 (5 bases). From germline, CDR1 is SEHNR and CDR2 FQNEAQ (reference sequence). Trimming removed 2 bases at V and 7 bases at J, with 8 bases between. This CDR3 comprises 12 residues. The CDR3 DNA is TGTGCCAGCAGCTTACAGGGACTTGAAGCTTTCTTT. This gives the protein CASSLQGLEAFF.

The sample holds a few counts of this clone. The rearrangement links TRBV4-2 to TRBJ1-5; TRBD1 might be the D (6 bases). Trimming cost V 0 bases and J 2 bases, with 11 bases left between them. The CDR3 is 16 residues long. In germline, CDR1 is LGHNA, CDR2 YNFKEQ. For the CDR3, the DNA is TGTGCCAGCAGCCAAGATTACTACAGGGGCAATCAGCCCCAGCATTTT. This codes for CASSQDYYRGNQPQHF.

The rearrangement links TRBV15 to TRBJ2-5; perhaps TRBD1 as D (5 bases). The V and J ends lost 3 bases and 5 bases respectively, with 7 bases between them. Germline CDR1 and CDR2: LNHNV and YYDKDF (reference sequence). The length of the CDR3 is 12 residues. The CDR3 region is CATSSRVETQYF. In nucleotides, the CDR3 is TGTGCCACCAGCAGCAGGGTCGAGACCCAGTACTTC.

This clone has more than one count but fewer than ten. The CDR3 DNA follows: TGTGCCAGCAGCCGATGGACTAGCGGGGGGGCCGGAGAGACCCAGTACTTC. Residues: CASSRWTSGGAGETQYF. The J gene is TRBJ2-5, the V gene TRBV7-9; 15 positions match TRBD2. V was pared by 5 bases and J by 4 bases, with 8 bases of the junction left unmatched. Germline V gene lookup returns CDR1 SEHNR and CDR2 FQNEAQ (reference sequence). This CDR3 contains 17 residues.

This clone turned up a few times. The rearrangement joins TRBV5-6 to TRBJ1-1; D not resolved. V lost 4 bases to trimming and J lost 0 bases, with 19 bases between them. Germline V gives CDR1 SGHDT, CDR2 YYEEEE. This CDR3 spans 17 amino acids. Here the CDR3 reads CASSQLGRGFMNTEAFF. DNA of the CDR3: TGTGCCAGCAGCCAGTTAGGACGTGGGTTCATGAACACTGAAGCTTTCTTT.

V and J are TRBV5-1 and TRBJ1-2; D remains unclear. Germline CDR1 reads SGHRS; CDR2 reads YFSETQ. This CDR3 has 13 residues. V was shortened by 1 base and J by 3 bases, with 7 bases between the two germline ends. CDR3: CASSLKVDYGYTF. The CDR3 DNA reads as TGCGCCAGCAGCTTGAAGGTTGACTATGGCTACACCTTC.

The chain is built from TRBV2 and TRBJ2-5; no firm D call. Germline lookup yields CDR1 SNHLY and CDR2 FYNNEI. With 8 bases removed from V and 5 bases from J, the gap between germline ends came to 15 bases. The CDR3 consists of 13 residues. CDR3 region: CASHNQLGETQYF. The DNA for the CDR3 is TGTGCCAGCCACAACCAACTTGGGGAGACCCAGTACTTC.

The gene calls are TRBV9 and TRBJ2-7, with 7 bases aligning to TRBD1. CDR3 size: 14 residues. Germline V gene data show CDR1 as SGDLS and CDR2 as YYNGEE. The V gene end was trimmed by 4 bases and the J gene end by 2 bases; junction bases not matched to a gene: 6. The CDR3 protein is CASSRDSPPYEQYF. CDR3 nucleotides: TGTGCCAGCAGCAGGGACAGTCCCCCCTACGAGCAGTACTTC.

The rearrangement uses TRBV7-8 and TRBJ2-7; D remains unclear. This CDR3 has 12 amino acids. Trimming cost V 3 bases and J 7 bases, with 10 bases left between them. Germline assignment: CDR1 SGHVS and CDR2 FQNEAQ. The CDR3 region has the DNA TGTGCCAGCAGCTTCCCCCCCCTGGAGCAGTACTTC. This sequence encodes CASSFPPLEQYF.

This clone was recorded only once. The chain employs TRBV9 and TRBJ2-1; D may be TRBD1 (5 bases). V lost 0 bases and J 2 bases, leaving 9 bases between the germline ends. The germline CDR1 and CDR2 sequences are SGDLS and YYNGEE. The CDR3 sequence is 15 residues long. The CDR3 coding sequence is TGTGCCAGCAGCGTAGGGGGCCAGACCTACAATGAGCAGTTCTTC. It encodes CASSVGGQTYNEQFF.

J is TRBJ2-7 and V is TRBV5-4; TRBD2 agrees at 9 bases. Trimming removed 4 bases from V and 0 bases from J; junction bases left unmatched: 5. The CDR3 covers 15 residues. Germline CDR1 and CDR2: SGHNT and YYREEE (reference sequence). Here the CDR3 reads CASSVMTSGSYEQYF. CDR3 nucleotides: TGTGCCAGCAGCGTGATGACTAGCGGCTCCTACGAGCAGTACTTC.

This clone came up once. The chain has TRBV11-3 and TRBJ2-2; tentative D call: TRBD1 (6 bases). CDR3 size: 16 residues. V dropped 5 bases and J dropped 3 bases, with 16 bases sitting between them. Germline loops: CDR1 SGHNT, CDR2 YENEEA. CDR3 amino acids: CASSPKGGWDTGELFF. CDR3 DNA: TGTGCCAGCAGCCCGAAAGGGGGTTGGGACACCGGGGAGCTGTTTTTT.

The chain combines TRBV29-1 with TRBJ2-5, with 8 bases fitting TRBD1. The V and J ends lost 6 bases and 4 bases, in that order; junction bases with no gene match: 10. Germline V gene data show CDR1 as SQVTM and CDR2 as ANQGSEA. This CDR3 is 14 amino acids long. CDR3 nucleotide sequence: TGCAGCGTGGGCACCCAGGGGGCGGGAGAGACCCAGTACTTC. This codes for CSVGTQGAGETQYF.

The V and J genes are TRBV30 and TRBJ2-7; D not certain. Germline values: CDR1 GTSNPN, CDR2 SVGIG (reference sequence). The CDR3 sequence is 16 residues long. V gave up 1 base and J gave up 2 bases, with 18 bases separating them. CDR3 protein: CAWSDVWADQTYEQYF. The CDR3 DNA follows: TGTGCCTGGAGTGACGTGTGGGCAGACCAGACCTACGAGCAGTACTTC.

This clone occurred once. The CDR3, as DNA: TGTGCCAGCAGCAACGACAATGAGCAGTTCTTC. Translating it yields CASSNDNEQFF. The chain couples TRBV6-5 to TRBJ2-1, with D unresolved. This CDR3 region has 11 residues. Germline CDR1 reads MNHEY; CDR2 reads SVGAGI. V shed 6 bases and J shed 5 bases, with 5 bases lying between them.

This clone was detected once. The chain combines TRBV27 with TRBJ2-3; TRBD1 or TRBD2 may be the D gene (5 bases each). There are 18 residues in the CDR3. V lost 6 bases and J 1 base, leaving 23 bases between the germline ends. Germline CDR1 is MNHEY and CDR2 is SMNVEV (reference sequence). CDR3 nucleotide sequence: TGTGCCAGCAGCAAGGAAGGGGCACACAAGAGGGGCACAGATACGCAGTATTTT. Protein product: CASSKEGAHKRGTDTQYF.

With regard to this clone: One end of the junction varies from germline; a read error may be responsible. The rearrangement links TRBV6-6 to TRBJ2-4, with D unresolved. This CDR3 region has 12 residues. CDR1 and CDR2 from the germline V gene are MNHNY and SVGAGI (reference sequence). DNA for the CDR3: TGTGCCATCAGTGAGTCGCGGAACATTCAGTACTTC. Translating gives CAISESRNIQYF.

The chain is built from TRBV7-9 and TRBJ1-1; D is uncertain. Germline CDR1 SEHNR, CDR2 FQNEAQ (reference sequence). The V and J ends lost 4 bases and 1 base respectively, with 10 bases between them. This CDR3 is built from 14 residues. The CDR3 nucleotides read TGTGCCAGCAGCTCTAGAAATAAGAACACTGAAGCTTTCTTT. Residues: CASSSRNKNTEAFF.

The chain carries TRBV29-1 and TRBJ2-5, with D unclear. The germline CDR1 and CDR2 sequences are SQVTM and ANQGSEA. CDR3 size: 10 residues. Trimming left V 5 bases short and J 3 bases short, with 4 bases between. In DNA form, the CDR3 reads TGCAGCGTTAGAGAAGAGACCCAGTACTTC. The encoded protein is CSVREETQYF. Together with reference TRBV29-1 and TRBJ2-5, the CDR3 gives the full variable domain: SAVISQKPSRDICQRGTSLTIQCQVDSQVTMMFWYRQQPGQSLTLIATANQGSEATYESGFVIDKFPISRPNLTFSTLTVSNMSPEDSSIYLCSVREETQYFGPGTRLLVL.

The chain recombines TRBV25-1 with TRBJ2-7; D ambiguous. The CDR3 has 14 amino acids. Trimming pared 4 bases from V and 2 bases from J, leaving 12 bases between. The germline gives CDR1 MGHDK, CDR2 SYGVNS. CDR3 region: CASSVPGPPYEQYF. The CDR3 DNA reads TGTGCCAGCAGTGTACCAGGTCCCCCCTACGAGCAGTACTTC.

The chain combines TRBV27 with TRBJ1-5; D not resolved. Deletions cut 1 base from V and 4 bases from J, with 8 bases between. The germline V gene has CDR1 MNHEY and CDR2 SMNVEV (reference sequence). CDR3 length: 14 amino acids. CDR3 sequence (DNA): TGTGCCAGCAGTTTATTTAACGGGAATCAGCCCCAGCATTTT. Translated: CASSLFNGNQPQHF.

This clone showed up just a few times. V is TRBV6-5 and J is TRBJ1-3; D remains ambiguous. The length of the CDR3 is 14 residues. Trimming took 7 bases from V and 8 from J, leaving 18 bases between them. Germline V lookup: CDR1 MNHEY, CDR2 SVGAGI. The DNA of the CDR3 is TGTGCCAGCACCGGGCCTCCCCCGGTAGACACCATATATTTT. Protein: CASTGPPPVDTIYF.

The rearrangement links TRBV5-1 to TRBJ2-2; a weak D match, TRBD1 (6 bases). V was pared by 1 base and J by 3 bases, with 7 bases between. CDR1 SGHRS and CDR2 YFSETQ come from the germline V gene. This CDR3 comprises 14 residues. The CDR3 is CASSLTGHTGELFF. The DNA for the CDR3 is TGCGCCAGCAGCTTGACAGGGCACACCGGGGAGCTGTTTTTT.

This chain links TRBV27 with TRBJ1-6; possibly TRBD1 for D (5 bases). V lost 2 bases to trimming and J lost 1 base, with 12 bases between them. Germline CDR1 MNHEY, CDR2 SMNVEV (reference sequence). The CDR3 spans 17 residues. The CDR3 reads CASSLGAWQSYNSPLHF. The CDR3 nucleotides read TGTGCCAGCAGTTTAGGGGCCTGGCAATCCTATAATTCACCCCTCCACTTT.

V is TRBV30 and J is TRBJ2-3; no definite D call. Germline V lookup: CDR1 GTSNPN, CDR2 SVGIG (reference sequence). The CDR3 loop spans 12 amino acids. Trimming removed 0 bases at V and 6 bases at J, with 7 bases between. CDR3 in amino acids: CAWSVDRDTQYF. The DNA of the CDR3 is TGTGCCTGGAGTGTAGACCGTGATACGCAGTATTTT.

This clone showed up just once. The sample holds other DNA sequences that translate to the same CDR3. This chain uses TRBV18 with TRBJ2-5; D remains ambiguous. The CDR3 is made up of 12 amino acids. V was shortened by 3 bases and J by 2 bases, with 4 bases between the two germline ends. Germline CDR1 reads KGHSH; CDR2 reads LQKENI. The CDR3 region is CASSPKQETQYF. The CDR3 DNA sequence: TGTGCCAGCTCACCTAAACAAGAGACCCAGTACTTC.

This clone occurred once. The V call is TRBV4-1, the J call TRBJ2-4; 10 bases map to TRBD1. J lost 8 bases, V lost 3 bases, and 16 bases had no gene match. Germline V gene sequence: CDR1 MGHRA, CDR2 YSYEKL. The CDR3 totals 18 residues. The CDR3: CASSQRQWGQGLGDIQYF. Here the CDR3 DNA reads TGCGCCAGCAGCCAGCGCCAGTGGGGACAGGGGCTCGGGGACATTCAGTACTTC.